This entry lists 28 T cell receptor beta chains sequenced from one sample in a study of control samples from healthy donors and cancer patients. Here immunoSEQ multiplex PCR was the method, and the copy in TCRdb shows in-frame clones only, minus some. The sample includes around 230,000 clones, roughly 94% of them seen just once. Sequenced input: blood. Receptors were obtained from a man aged 45-65 years in good health.

J is TRBJ1-4 and V is TRBV5-6; unclear D gene. The CDR3 runs to 14 residues. Germline-derived CDR1 and CDR2 are SGHDT and YYEEEE. Trimming took off 0 bases at V and 4 bases at J, with 7 bases between the two ends. CDR3 sequence (DNA): TGTGCCAGCAGCTTGGGGGTGGTTAATGAAAAACTGTTTTTT. It translates to CASSLGVVNEKLFF.

The gene calls are TRBV27 and TRBJ2-7; TRBD1 matches 10 bases. There are 14 residues in the CDR3. V lost 5 bases and J lost 2; bases outside the gene matches: 3. Germline V CDR1 and CDR2: MNHEY, SMNVEV (reference sequence). The CDR3 loop is CASSRQGATYEQYF. The CDR3 DNA sequence: TGTGCCAGCAGTAGACAGGGGGCGACCTACGAGCAGTACTTC.

V gene TRBV18 combines with J gene TRBJ1-2; perhaps TRBD1 as D (5 bases). Germline V gives CDR1 KGHSH, CDR2 LQKENI. V shed 2 bases and J shed 7 bases, with 8 bases lying between them. The CDR3 is made up of 12 amino acids. CDR3 nucleotide sequence: TGTGCCAGCTCACCAGGGGCAGCTGGCTACACCTTC. This sequence encodes CASSPGAAGYTF.

The V call is TRBV7-9, the J call TRBJ2-5; D not resolved. Germline V gene data show CDR1 as SEHNR and CDR2 as FQNEAQ (reference sequence). Trimming pared 0 bases from V and 1 base from J, leaving 9 bases between. The CDR3 extends over 15 amino acids. This CDR3 reads CASSLAASGQETQYF. The CDR3 bases are TGTGCCAGCAGCTTAGCGGCTAGTGGCCAAGAGACCCAGTACTTC. The whole variable domain, filled in from reference TRBV7-9 and TRBJ2-5, reads DTGVSQNPRHKITKRGQNVTFRCDPISEHNRLYWYRQTLGQGPEFLTYFQNEAQLEKSRLLSDRFSAERPKGSFSTLEIQRTEQGDSAMYLCASSLAASGQETQYFGPGTRLLVL.

The rearrangement uses TRBV24-1 and TRBJ1-2; 7 bases match TRBD1. This CDR3 comprises 12 residues. V trimming: 7 bases; J trimming: 4 bases; junction bases outside the gene matches: 2. CDR1 KGHDR and CDR2 SFDVKD come from the germline V gene. For the CDR3, the DNA is TGTGCCACCAGCCGGGACAGCTATGGCTACACCTTC. Encoded protein: CATSRDSYGYTF.

V gene TRBV24-1 combines with J gene TRBJ1-2; tentative D call: TRBD1 (6 bases). The CDR3 runs to 16 residues. Germline CDR1 is KGHDR and CDR2 is SFDVKD. V lost 7 bases and J 0 bases, leaving 17 bases between the germline ends. The CDR3 region is CATSPSGGPPNYGYTF. In DNA, the CDR3 is TGTGCCACCAGCCCCTCTGGGGGGCCACCTAACTATGGCTACACCTTC.

This chain uses TRBV5-1 with TRBJ1-3, with a weak D call TRBD1 (5 bases). This CDR3 comprises 17 residues. V was clipped by 3 bases and J by 0 bases, with 16 bases between them. From germline, CDR1 is SGHRS and CDR2 YFSETQ. The CDR3 bases are TGCGCCAGCAGCTGGGACCCCTTAAGGGGCTCTGGAAACACCATATATTTT. Encoded protein: CASSWDPLRGSGNTIYF.

The gene calls are TRBV21-1 and TRBJ2-7; the D segment call TRBD2 is taken from the table without a DNA check. TRBV21-1 is annotated as a pseudogene. The length of the CDR3 is 18 residues. The CDR3 is CASSKGSSRLALHYEQYV. Written as DNA, the CDR3 is TGTGCCAGCAGCAAAGGGTCGTCGAGGCTAGCGCTACACTACGAGCAGTACGTC.

The chain is built from TRBV19 and TRBJ1-1; TRBD1 matches at 7 bases. Germline CDR1 LNHDA, CDR2 SQIVND (reference sequence). This CDR3 has 15 amino acids. V lost 5 bases, J lost 0 bases, and 6 bases stayed unmatched. CDR3 sequence: CASSFFTGVNTEAFF. CDR3 nucleotide sequence: TGTGCCAGTAGTTTCTTCACAGGGGTGAACACTGAAGCTTTCTTT.

The V gene is TRBV19, the J gene TRBJ2-2, with D tentatively TRBD1 (6 bases). The CDR3 sequence is 18 residues long. Trimming removed 5 bases from V and 0 bases from J, with 19 bases in between. The germline V gene encodes CDR1 LNHDA and CDR2 SQIVND (reference sequence). CDR3 sequence: CASSLRTEIKANTGELFF. For the CDR3, the DNA is TGTGCCAGTAGTCTAAGGACAGAAATAAAGGCGAACACCGGGGAGCTGTTTTTT.

As for this clone: Other DNA sequences in this specimen translate into the identical CDR3. V usage is TRBV5-1 and J usage is TRBJ1-3; 8 bases are a match to TRBD1. Germline V gene lookup returns CDR1 SGHRS and CDR2 YFSETQ. Unmatched junction bases numbered 2, after V lost 3 bases and J lost 0 bases. There are 15 residues in the CDR3. CDR3 sequence (DNA): TGCGCCAGCAGCTCGACAGGGGACTCTGGAAACACCATATATTTT. Protein product: CASSSTGDSGNTIYF. Full variable domain (remainder filled in from reference TRBV5-1 and TRBJ1-3): KAGVTQTPRYLIKTRGQQVTLSCSPISGHRSVSWYQQTPGQGLQFLFEYFSETQRNKGNFPGRFSGRQFSNSRSEMNVSTLELGDSALYLCASSSTGDSGNTIYFGEGSWLTVV.

This rearrangement joins TRBV19 to TRBJ2-5; TRBD2 agrees at 8 bases. The germline V gene encodes CDR1 LNHDA and CDR2 SQIVND (reference sequence). The CDR3 length is 13 residues. The V and J ends lost 4 bases and 5 bases, in that order; junction bases with no gene match: 3. CDR3: CASSRGGGETQYF. CDR3 coding DNA: TGTGCCAGTAGTAGGGGCGGGGGGGAGACCCAGTACTTC.

Here the CDR3 reads CASSSQGAGQPQHF. The CDR3 coding sequence is TGTGCCAGCAGCTCACAGGGGGCAGGGCAGCCCCAGCATTTT. The chain links TRBV7-2 to TRBJ1-5; TRBD1 agrees at 9 bases. V lost 4 bases and J lost 7; bases outside the gene matches: 5. The CDR3 has 14 residues. Germline V gene data show CDR1 as SGHTA and CDR2 as FQGNSA.

The V and J genes are TRBV28 and TRBJ1-1; TRBD1 might be the D (5 bases). The germline V gene encodes CDR1 MDHEN and CDR2 SYDVKM. V dropped 6 bases and J dropped 6 bases, with 17 bases sitting between them. This CDR3 has 14 amino acids. Here the CDR3 reads CASSGTTDYAEAFF. In nucleotides, the CDR3 is TGTGCCAGCAGCGGGACCACAGACTACGCTGAAGCTTTCTTT.

This chain connects TRBV7-9 to TRBJ1-5; tentatively, D is TRBD1 (5 bases). CDR1 and CDR2 (germline): SEHNR, FQNEAQ (reference sequence). Trimming cost V 6 bases and J 8 bases, with 20 bases left between them. The CDR3 consists of 15 residues. CDR3 coding DNA: TGTGCCAGCAGTCCTAACGGGATCGCACAGGAGCCCCAGCATTTT. Its translation is CASSPNGIAQEPQHF.

The rearrangement links TRBV5-6 to TRBJ1-5; TRBD1 matches at 7 bases. Germline trimming cut 3 bases from V and 7 bases from J; bases unmatched to any gene: 4. The CDR3 runs to 13 residues. Germline CDR1 and CDR2: SGHDT and YYEEEE. The CDR3 loop reads CASSSGGGQPQHF. The CDR3 bases are TGTGCCAGCAGCTCAGGGGGGGGCCAGCCCCAGCATTTT. Combining the CDR3 with reference TRBV5-6 and TRBJ1-5 gives the whole variable domain DAGVTQSPTHLIKTRGQQVTLRCSPKSGHDTVSWYQQALGQGPQFIFQYYEEEERQRGNFPDRFSGHQFPNYSSELNVNALLLGDSALYLCASSSGGGQPQHFGDGTRLSIL.

The chain has TRBV3-1 (or the pseudogene TRBV3-2) and TRBJ2-7, with D possibly matching TRBD1 (5 bases). The CDR3 totals 12 residues. Germline CDR1 and CDR2: LGHDT and YNNKEL (reference sequence). Trimming took 2 bases from V and 5 from J, leaving 7 bases between them. This chain's CDR3 is CASSQLGDEQYV. Here the CDR3 DNA reads TGTGCCAGCAGCCAATTAGGGGACGAGCAGTACGTC.

The chain carries TRBV30 and TRBJ2-1; D unresolved. This CDR3 has 15 residues. The ends were cut back, 2 bases at V and 7 bases at J, with 18 bases in the middle. Germline V CDR1 and CDR2: GTSNPN, SVGIG (reference sequence). CDR3 nucleotides: TGTGCCTGGAGTCCCGCACGGCCCCCATCTAATGAGCAGTTCTTC. This codes for CAWSPARPPSNEQFF.

The gene calls are TRBV29-1 and TRBJ1-1; the D gene is possibly TRBD1 (6 bases). Looked up from germline, CDR1 is SQVTM and CDR2 is ANQGSEA. The CDR3 spans 13 residues. The germline V and J ends were trimmed by 7 bases and 5 bases, with 17 bases remaining between them. The chain's CDR3 is CSAPAGGLTEAFF. CDR3 coding DNA: TGCAGCGCCCCTGCGGGGGGGCTTACTGAAGCTTTCTTT.

The rearrangement uses TRBV18 and TRBJ1-3; a weak D match, TRBD1 (5 bases). Germline assignment: CDR1 KGHSH and CDR2 LQKENI. V was clipped by 3 bases and J by 3 bases, with 15 bases between them. This CDR3 has 16 residues. This CDR3 is CASSPYPAGNGNTIYF. The DNA of the CDR3 is TGTGCCAGCTCACCCTACCCCGCAGGGAATGGAAACACCATATATTTT.

The V call is TRBV2, the J call TRBJ1-6; no firm D call. Trimming cost V 0 bases and J 6 bases, with 3 bases left between them. The germline gives CDR1 SNHLY, CDR2 FYNNEI. This CDR3 has 13 amino acids. The DNA of the CDR3 is TGTGCCAGCAGTGAAGCGACTAATTCACCCCTCCACTTT. This gives the protein CASSEATNSPLHF.

The chain has TRBV7-7 and TRBJ2-1; TRBD2 might be the D (6 bases). The CDR3 runs to 12 residues. CDR1 and CDR2 (germline): SSHAT, FNYEAQ (reference sequence). The CDR3 protein is CASPGGGGEQFF. CDR3 in DNA: TGTGCTAGCCCCGGTGGGGGAGGTGAGCAGTTCTTC.

The chain employs TRBV28 and TRBJ1-5; D is unresolved. CDR1 and CDR2 from the germline V gene are MDHEN and SYDVKM. Trimming stripped 4 bases from V and 7 bases from J, with 17 bases between. This CDR3 has 15 amino acids. The chain's CDR3 is CASSWGSGGSQPQHF. The CDR3 region has the DNA TGTGCCAGCAGTTGGGGTTCGGGCGGGAGCCAGCCCCAGCATTTT.

This clone was seen a single time. The chain combines TRBV5-5 with TRBJ1-1, with unresolved D. V was shortened by 2 bases and J by 5 bases, with 10 bases between the two germline ends. Germline CDR1 reads SGHKS; CDR2 reads YYEKEE (reference sequence). CDR3 size: 13 residues. CDR3 amino acids: CASSFSLKTEAFF. The DNA for the CDR3 is TGTGCCAGCAGCTTCAGTTTAAAAACTGAAGCTTTCTTT.

The V call is TRBV2, the J call TRBJ2-7; TRBD1 agrees at 7 bases. This CDR3 contains 12 residues. Germline CDR1 is SNHLY and CDR2 is FYNNEI. J was trimmed by 5 bases and V by 7 bases; bases with no gene match: 5. The CDR3 reads CASIRQGNEQYV. The CDR3 nucleotides are TGTGCCAGCATACGACAGGGCAACGAGCAGTACGTC.

The genes are TRBV6-2 or TRBV6-3 and TRBJ1-6, with D unclear. V dropped 0 bases and J dropped 7 bases, with 4 bases sitting between them. Looked up from germline, CDR1 is MNHEY and CDR2 is SVGEGT. The CDR3 covers 13 residues. CDR3 loop: CASSYSDNSPLHF. The CDR3 coding sequence is TGTGCCAGCAGTTACTCGGACAATTCACCCCTCCACTTT.

The J gene is TRBJ1-3, the V gene TRBV28, with D hard to call. With 6 bases removed from V and 6 bases from J, the gap between germline ends came to 6 bases. Looked up from germline, CDR1 is MDHEN and CDR2 is SYDVKM. The CDR3 runs 11 residues. The CDR3 DNA reads TGTGCCAGCAGCTCGGCAAACACCATATATTTT. Translating gives CASSSANTIYF.

The chain has TRBV5-1 and TRBJ2-1; tentatively, D is TRBD1 or TRBD2 (5 bases each). In germline, CDR1 is SGHRS, CDR2 YFSETQ. The CDR3 consists of 11 residues. The germline V and J ends were trimmed by 5 bases and 7 bases, with 7 bases remaining between them. The CDR3: CASRGENEQFF. The CDR3 DNA sequence: TGCGCCAGCAGAGGGGAGAATGAGCAGTTCTTC.